Below, 7 T cell receptor beta chains from the same sample are listed, as sequenced in a study of spatial heterogeneity in lung cancer. The time point denotes: sample taken at primary tumor resection. Whole RNA from tumor, nontumor lung or frozen PBMC was sequenced unsorted. TCRdb reprocessed the 5' RACE reads with MiXCR, giving one entry per CDR3 protein. The repertoire has approximately 13,000 distinct CDR3 sequences, roughly 5.2% of them found once; the top ten carry 36%. Sequencing used lung tumor tissue, obtained at surgery. All receptors derive from a human donor with early-stage non-small cell lung cancer.

Many counts were recorded for this clonotype. Found in a library prepared for alpha chains, this beta chain is an off-target read, and its abundance has little meaning. CDR3 nucleotide sequence: TGTGCCAGCAGTTTAACAACCAAGAGCTCTGGAAACACCATATATTTT. Translation gives CASSLTTKSSGNTIYF. The chain carries TRBV27 and TRBJ1-3; D unclear. CDR3 length equals 16 residues. Germline V gene data show CDR1 as MNHEY and CDR2 as SMNVEV (reference sequence). V shed 2 bases and J shed 0 bases, with 11 bases lying between them.

This clonotype appeared many times. The size of this beta chain means little, since it is a stray read in a library made for alpha chains. The V call is TRBV12-5, the J call TRBJ2-1; no definite D call. Per germline, CDR1 LGHNT and CDR2 FRNRAP. There are 12 residues in the CDR3. Trimming cost V 7 bases and J 9 bases, with 13 bases left between them. The CDR3 DNA sequence: TGTGCTAGTGCCCTACCCAGGAGTGAGCAGTTCTTC. Amino acids: CASALPRSEQFF.

This clonotype came up many times. Being off target in a library aimed at alpha chains, this beta chain has a size of little meaning. As DNA, the CDR3 is TGTGCCAGCAGCTTAAATTCCCGGGTAGATGGCTACACCTTC. Translating it yields CASSLNSRVDGYTF. The chain is built from TRBV11-1 and TRBJ1-2; D is unresolved. The CDR3 runs 14 residues. Germline V gives CDR1 SGHAT, CDR2 FQDESV (reference sequence). V shed 2 bases and J shed 6 bases, with 13 bases lying between them.

In its sample, this clonotype was seen many times. This beta chain is an off-target read within a library intended for alpha chains, so its frequency means little. This chain joins TRBV12-3 or TRBV12-4 and TRBJ2-1; 10 bases match TRBD2. The ends lost 6 bases at V and 4 bases at J; junction bases unmatched: 6. The CDR3 runs 15 residues. CDR3 DNA: TGTGCCAGCAGGATTACTAGCGGGGCATACAATGAGCAGTTCTTC. As protein: CASRITSGAYNEQFF.

This clonotype showed up many times. Little can be read into the size of this beta chain, an off-target read in a library designed for alpha chains. The CDR3 DNA is TGCAGTGCTAGAGTAAACCTCAACTCCTACAATGAGCAGTTCTTC. As protein: CSARVNLNSYNEQFF. The V and J genes are TRBV20-1 and TRBJ2-1; D remains ambiguous. The germline V and J ends were trimmed by 1 base and 0 bases, with 10 bases remaining between them. Germline CDR1 DFQATT, CDR2 SNEGSKA (reference sequence). The CDR3 extends over 15 amino acids.

This clonotype was found many times. This beta chain is off target for a library built for alpha chains, so its abundance means little. The J gene is TRBJ1-4, the V gene TRBV20-1; a possible D gene is TRBD1 (5 bases). The CDR3 extends over 15 amino acids. Germline values: CDR1 DFQATT, CDR2 SNEGSKA (reference sequence). Trimming took 1 base from V and 4 from J, leaving 13 bases between them. The DNA of the CDR3 is TGCAGTGCTAGAGGCGGGGCTGCCGGTAATGAAAAACTGTTTTTT. Its translation: CSARGGAAGNEKLFF.

This clonotype was seen repeatedly, ten times or more. Little can be read into the size of this beta chain, an off-target read in a library designed for alpha chains. The chain employs TRBV20-1 and TRBJ1-2; the match to TRBD1 covers 8 bases. This CDR3 is built from 13 residues. Germline V gene lookup returns CDR1 DFQATT and CDR2 SNEGSKA (reference sequence). V trimming: 6 bases; J trimming: 3 bases; junction bases outside the gene matches: 6. In DNA, the CDR3 is TGCAGTGCACCGGGACAGGCCGACTATGGCTACACCTTC. Its translation is CSAPGQADYGYTF.